The 6 T cell receptor beta chains reported below all come from one sample, sequenced in a study of regulatory T cells in long-lasting Graves disease. Regarding time point: persistent/refractory GD, antithyroid drugs over 5 years with positive TRAb. The authors made the TCR library using RNA they extracted from PBMCs. Assembly of TCR beta libraries relied on iRepertoire HTBI primers together with Arm-PCR of CDR3 regions. TCRdb re-called the multiplex PCR reads through MiXCR, storing one row per CDR3 protein. The table shows 360,000 or so distinct CDR3 sequences, with more than 20% occurring only once. The sample here was peripheral blood mononuclear cells (PBMCs), taken when the disease was refractory, from a patient treated with antithyroid drugs. The receptors derive from a woman between 40 and 50 years old with Graves disease.

This clonotype was recorded many times. This rearrangement joins TRBV11-2 to TRBJ2-5; D is ambiguous. CDR1 is SGHAT, CDR2 FQNNGV, per germline. Trimming cost V 2 bases and J 6 bases, with 28 bases left between them. The CDR3 is 19 amino acids. The CDR3 sequence: CASSLNLLETQYLPKTQYF. The CDR3 DNA sequence: TGTGCCAGCAGCTTAAATCTGTTAGAGACCCAGTACCTACCGAAGACCCAGTACTTC.

This clonotype was seen more than once but under ten times. The chain joins TRBV30 to TRBJ2-5; D unclear. The ends were cut back, 0 bases at V and 0 bases at J, with 8 bases in the middle. The V gene's germline CDR1 is GTSNPN and CDR2 SVGIG (reference sequence). The CDR3 is 14 residues long. This CDR3 is CAWSVGTNQETQYF. The CDR3 DNA follows: TGTGCCTGGAGTGTAGGAACAAACCAAGAGACCCAGTACTTC.

The chain's CDR3 is CASSPRTITYEQYF. The DNA of the CDR3 is TGTGCCAGCAGTCCGCGGACTATAACCTACGAGCAGTACTTC. The chain carries TRBV27 and TRBJ2-7; tentatively, D is TRBD2 (6 bases). V was shortened by 5 bases and J by 2 bases, with 13 bases between the two germline ends. CDR3 length: 14 residues. The germline CDR1 and CDR2 sequences are MNHEY and SMNVEV (reference sequence).

This sequence joins TRBV28 and TRBJ1-2, with D unresolved. The CDR3 runs to 14 residues. Germline assignment: CDR1 MDHEN and CDR2 SYDVKM. Trimming took 6 bases from V and 4 from J, leaving 15 bases between them. The CDR3 DNA reads TGTGCCAGCAGAAAGAAGTGGGCTCGCTATGGCTACACCTTC. It is translated as CASRKKWARYGYTF.

Ten or more counts support this clonotype. The chain is built from TRBV7-9 and TRBJ2-2, with unresolved D. Trimming cost V 5 bases and J 8 bases, with 6 bases left between them. This CDR3 comprises 11 residues. Germline V lookup: CDR1 SEHNR, CDR2 FQNEAQ (reference sequence). The CDR3, as DNA: TGTGCCAGCAGCCTGAGGGGGGAGCTGTTTTTT. Encoded protein: CASSLRGELFF.

This clonotype has a count of ten or more. V usage is TRBV2 and J usage is TRBJ2-5; 7 bases match TRBD1. The CDR3 consists of 15 residues. Trimming cost V 5 bases and J 5 bases; bases outside gene matches: 11. Germline CDR1 and CDR2: SNHLY and FYNNEI. For the CDR3, the DNA is TGTGCCAGCAGTAACCAGGGGGTCGTTCGTGAGACCCAGTACTTC. This gives the protein CASSNQGVVRETQYF.